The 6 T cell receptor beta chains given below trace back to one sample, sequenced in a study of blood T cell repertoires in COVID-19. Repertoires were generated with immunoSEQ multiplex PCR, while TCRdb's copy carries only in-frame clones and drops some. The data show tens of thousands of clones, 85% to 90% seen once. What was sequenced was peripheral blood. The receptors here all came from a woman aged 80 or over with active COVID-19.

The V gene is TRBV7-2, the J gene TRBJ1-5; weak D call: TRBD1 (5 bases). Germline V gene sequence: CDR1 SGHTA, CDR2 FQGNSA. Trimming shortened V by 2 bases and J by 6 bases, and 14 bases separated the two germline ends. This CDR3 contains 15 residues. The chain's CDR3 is CASSLWGVVGQPQHF. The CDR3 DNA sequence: TGTGCCAGCAGCTTATGGGGCGTAGTGGGTCAGCCCCAGCATTTT. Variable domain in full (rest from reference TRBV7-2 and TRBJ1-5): GAGVSQSPSNKVTEKGKDVELRCDPISGHTALYWYRQSLGQGLEFLIYFQGNSAPDKSGLPSDRFSAERTGGSVSTLTIQRTQQEDSAVYLCASSLWGVVGQPQHFGDGTRLSIL.

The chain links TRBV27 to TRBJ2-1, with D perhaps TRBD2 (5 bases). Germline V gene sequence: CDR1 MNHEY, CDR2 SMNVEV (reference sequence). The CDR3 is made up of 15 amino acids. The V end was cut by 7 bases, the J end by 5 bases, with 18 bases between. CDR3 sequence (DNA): TGTGCCAGCACTAACGGCCAGTCGGGGAACAATGAGCAGTTCTTC. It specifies CASTNGQSGNNEQFF.

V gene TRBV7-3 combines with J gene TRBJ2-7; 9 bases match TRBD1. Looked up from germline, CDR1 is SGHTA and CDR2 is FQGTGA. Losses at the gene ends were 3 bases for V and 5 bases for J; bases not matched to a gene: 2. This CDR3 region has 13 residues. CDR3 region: CASSLRTGDEQYF. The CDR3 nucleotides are TGTGCCAGCAGCTTGCGGACAGGGGACGAGCAGTACTTC.

The chain's CDR3 is CASSEAKTSGSYEQYF. CDR3 in DNA: TGTGCCAGCAGTGAAGCGAAGACTAGCGGTTCCTACGAGCAGTACTTC. J is TRBJ2-7 and V is TRBV6-1, with 9 bases fitting TRBD2. The CDR3 is made up of 16 amino acids. From germline, CDR1 is MNHNS and CDR2 SASEGT. J was trimmed by 1 base and V by 0 bases; bases with no gene match: 4.

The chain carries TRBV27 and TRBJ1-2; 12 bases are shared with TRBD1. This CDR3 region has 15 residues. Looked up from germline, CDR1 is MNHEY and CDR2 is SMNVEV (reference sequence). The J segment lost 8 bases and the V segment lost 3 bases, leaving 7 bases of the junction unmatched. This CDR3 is CASSFRDRGRSGYTF. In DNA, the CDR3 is TGTGCCAGCAGTTTTAGGGACAGGGGGCGAAGCGGCTACACCTTC.

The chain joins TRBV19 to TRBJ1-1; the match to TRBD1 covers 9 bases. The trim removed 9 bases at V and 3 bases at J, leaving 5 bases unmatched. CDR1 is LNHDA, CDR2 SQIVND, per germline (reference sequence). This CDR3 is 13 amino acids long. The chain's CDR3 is CASFRDRDTEAFF. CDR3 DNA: TGTGCCAGCTTCCGGGACAGGGACACTGAAGCTTTCTTT.